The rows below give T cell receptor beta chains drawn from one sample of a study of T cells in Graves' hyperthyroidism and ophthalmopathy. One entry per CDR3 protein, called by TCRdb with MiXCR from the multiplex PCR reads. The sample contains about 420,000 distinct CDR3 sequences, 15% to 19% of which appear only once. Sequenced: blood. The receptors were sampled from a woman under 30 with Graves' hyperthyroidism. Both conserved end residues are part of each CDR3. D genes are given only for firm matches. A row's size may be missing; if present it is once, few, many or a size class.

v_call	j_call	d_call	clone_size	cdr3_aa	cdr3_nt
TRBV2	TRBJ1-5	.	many	CASSERMQGYNQPQHF	TGTGCCAGCAGTGAGAGAATGCAGGGCTACAATCAGCCCCAGCATTTT
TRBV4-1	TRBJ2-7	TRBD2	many	CASSQESRERLYEQYF	TGCGCCAGCAGCCAAGAGTCGCGGGAGCGCCTCTACGAGCAGTACTTC
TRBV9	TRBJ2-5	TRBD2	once	CASSVDGTTSGRETQYF	TGTGCCAGCAGCGTAGACGGGACGACTAGCGGGAGAGAGACCCAGTACTTC
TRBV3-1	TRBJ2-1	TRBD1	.	CASSHGTGDFNEQFF	TGTGCCAGCAGCCACGGGACAGGGGATTTCAATGAGCAGTTCTTC
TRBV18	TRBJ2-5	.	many	CASSPTGTFQETQYF	TGTGCCAGCTCACCGACCGGGACCTTCCAAGAGACCCAGTACTTC
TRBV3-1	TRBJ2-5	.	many	CASSQDFRAAAEETQYF	TGTGCCAGCAGCCAAGATTTCCGGGCCGCGGCTGAAGAGACCCAGTACTTC
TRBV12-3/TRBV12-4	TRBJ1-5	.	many	CASSTTRQQPQHF	TGTGCCAGCAGCACTACCCGCCAGCAGCCCCAGCATTTT
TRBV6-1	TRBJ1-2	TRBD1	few	CASRQGASGYGYTF	TGTGCCAGCAGACAGGGGGCGTCGGGCTATGGCTACACCTTC
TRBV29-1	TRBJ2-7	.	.	CSVETDRSYEQYF	TGCAGCGTTGAAACCGACAGATCCTACGAGCAGTACTTC
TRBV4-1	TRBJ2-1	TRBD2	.	CASGLAGGSYNEQFF	TGCGCCAGCGGATTGGCGGGGGGATCCTACAATGAGCAGTTCTTC
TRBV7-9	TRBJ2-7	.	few	CASSSISGTYEQYF	TGTGCCAGCAGCTCGATTAGCGGTACCTACGAGCAGTACTTC
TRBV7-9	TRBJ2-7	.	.	CANRKFGTPSYEQYF	TGTGCCAACAGGAAGTTCGGGACACCCTCCTACGAGCAGTACTTC
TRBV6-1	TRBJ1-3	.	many	CASSPGSVTIYF	TGTGCCAGCAGCCCGGGGTCGGTCACCATATATTTT
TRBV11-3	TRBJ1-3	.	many	CASSLALGGARSGNTIYF	TGTGCCAGCAGCCTTGCCCTGGGAGGGGCGAGGTCTGGAAACACCATATATTTT
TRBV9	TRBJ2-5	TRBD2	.	CASSVGASGSRETQYF	TGTGCCAGCAGCGTAGGGGCTAGCGGGAGTAGAGAGACCCAGTACTTC
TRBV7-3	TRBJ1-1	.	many	CASSLTLRFITEAFF	TGTGCCAGCAGCTTAACTTTGAGGTTTATCACTGAAGCTTTCTTT
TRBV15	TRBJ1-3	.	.	CATSRERGNTIYF	TGTGCCACCAGCAGAGAAAGGGGAAACACCATATATTTT
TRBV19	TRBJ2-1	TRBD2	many	CASSPLAGDLYNEQFF	TGTGCCAGTAGTCCACTAGCGGGAGACCTCTACAATGAGCAGTTCTTC
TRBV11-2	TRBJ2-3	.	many	CASSSRDLFLDTQYF	TGTGCCAGCAGCTCCAGGGACCTCTTCCTAGATACGCAGTATTTT
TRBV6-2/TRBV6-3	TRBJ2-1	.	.	CASRRPTSYNEQFF	TGTGCCAGCCGGCGACCTACCTCCTACAATGAGCAGTTCTTC
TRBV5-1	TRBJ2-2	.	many	CASSLVRNTGELFF	TGCGCCAGCAGCTTGGTGAGAAACACCGGGGAGCTGTTTTTT
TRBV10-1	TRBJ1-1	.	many	CASSDEDFSTEAFF	TGCGCCAGCAGTGACGAGGATTTCAGCACTGAAGCTTTCTTT
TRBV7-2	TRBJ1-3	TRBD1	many	CASSIRTGGGNTIYF	TGTGCCAGCAGCATCCGGACAGGGGGTGGAAACACCATATATTTT
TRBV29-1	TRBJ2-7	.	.	CSVEGGPGATYEQYF	TGCAGCGTTGAAGGAGGACCGGGAGCAACCTACGAGCAGTACTTC
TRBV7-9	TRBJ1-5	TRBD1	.	CASSLGRGRQNQPQHF	TGTGCCAGCAGCTTAGGCAGGGGGCGGCAGAATCAGCCCCAGCATTTT
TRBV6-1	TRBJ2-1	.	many	CASGKQGDEQFF	TGTGCCAGCGGGAAACAGGGAGATGAGCAGTTCTTC
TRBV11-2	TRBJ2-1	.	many	CASSSPAPGAPRGYNEQFF	TGTGCCAGCAGCTCCCCTGCCCCTGGGGCTCCCCGGGGGTACAATGAGCAGTTCTTC
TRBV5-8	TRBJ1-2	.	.	CASSLRDRPPGDYGYTF	TGTGCCAGCAGCTTGCGTGATCGCCCTCCGGGGGACTATGGCTACACCTTC
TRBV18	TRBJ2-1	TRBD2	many	CASSPTSGRANEQFF	TGTGCCAGCTCACCTACTAGCGGGAGGGCCAATGAGCAGTTCTTC
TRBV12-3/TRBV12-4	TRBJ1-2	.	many	CASTLGGVSYGYTF	TGTGCCAGCACCCTCGGTGGGGTATCCTATGGCTACACCTTC
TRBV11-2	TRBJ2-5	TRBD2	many	CASSSGTSGGAETQYF	TGTGCCAGCAGCTCCGGGACTAGCGGGGGGGCGGAGACCCAGTACTTC
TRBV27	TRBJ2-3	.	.	CASSLSSSTDTQYF	TGTGCCAGCAGTTTATCATCGAGCACAGATACGCAGTATTTT
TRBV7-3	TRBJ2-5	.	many	CASSLSITGGETQYF	TGTGCCAGCAGCCTCTCAATTACCGGGGGAGAGACCCAGTACTTC
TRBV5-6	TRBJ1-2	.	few	CASSLEQVPNYGYTF	TGTGCCAGCAGCTTGGAACAGGTCCCGAACTATGGCTACACCTTC
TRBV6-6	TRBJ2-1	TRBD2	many	CASSYSLPAGVYNEQFF	TGTGCCAGCAGTTACTCGCTCCCGGCGGGAGTATACAATGAGCAGTTCTTC
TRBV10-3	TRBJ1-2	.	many	CAISERGNGYTF	TGTGCCATCAGTGAAAGGGGGAATGGCTACACCTTC
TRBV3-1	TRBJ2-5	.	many	CASSQGVGKETQYF	TGTGCCAGCAGCCAAGGGGTCGGGAAGGAGACCCAGTACTTC
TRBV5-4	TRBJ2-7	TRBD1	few	CASSNRDSSYEQYF	TGTGCCAGCAGCAACCGGGACAGCTCCTACGAGCAGTACTTC
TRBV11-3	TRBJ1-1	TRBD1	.	CASSSLRDRGRETEAFF	TGTGCCAGCAGCTCCCTCCGGGACAGGGGGCGAGAAACTGAAGCTTTCTTT
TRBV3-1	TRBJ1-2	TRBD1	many	CASSQTGDGYTF	TGTGCCAGCAGCCAAACAGGGGACGGCTACACCTTC
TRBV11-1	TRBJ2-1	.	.	CASSLIFRATWMATQFF	TGTGCCAGCAGCTTAATCTTTCGCGCTACATGGATGGCAACGCAGTTCTTC